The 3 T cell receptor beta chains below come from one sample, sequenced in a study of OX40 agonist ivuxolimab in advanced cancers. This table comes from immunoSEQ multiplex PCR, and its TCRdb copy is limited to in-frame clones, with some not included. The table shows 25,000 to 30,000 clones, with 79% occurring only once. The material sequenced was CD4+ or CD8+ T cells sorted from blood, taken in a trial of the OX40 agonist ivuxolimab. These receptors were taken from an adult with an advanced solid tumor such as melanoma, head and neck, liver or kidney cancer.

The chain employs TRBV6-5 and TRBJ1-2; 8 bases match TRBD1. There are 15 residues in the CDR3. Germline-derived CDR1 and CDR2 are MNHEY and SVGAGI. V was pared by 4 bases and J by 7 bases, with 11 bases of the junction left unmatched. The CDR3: CASSSKTGQGGGYTF. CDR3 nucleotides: TGTGCCAGCAGTTCAAAAACCGGACAGGGTGGTGGCTACACCTTC.

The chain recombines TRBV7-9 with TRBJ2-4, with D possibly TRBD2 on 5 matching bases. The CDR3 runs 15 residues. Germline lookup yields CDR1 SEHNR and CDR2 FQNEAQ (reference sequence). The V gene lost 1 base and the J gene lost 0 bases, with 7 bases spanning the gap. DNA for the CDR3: TGTGCCAGCAGCTTAGGAGGGCTAGCCAAAAACATTCAGTACTTC. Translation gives CASSLGGLAKNIQYF.

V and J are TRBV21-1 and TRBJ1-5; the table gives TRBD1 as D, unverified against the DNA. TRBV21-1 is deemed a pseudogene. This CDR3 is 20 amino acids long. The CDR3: CASSPRQRTGPLGEDQPQHF. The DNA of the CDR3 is TGTGCCAGCAGCCCCCGTCAACGGACAGGACCCTTGGGCGAGGATCAGCCCCAGCATTTT.